The subject of this entry is one TCR beta chain. Antigen unknown. Every contributor of samples was a Caucasian grown-up residing in Nashville, Tennessee. Produced via immunoSEQ multiplex PCR; TCRdb's table is partial and in-frame only. The sample lists a few hundred thousand clones, about nine tenths occurring once. This record comes from a study of shared clonotypes between healthy human individuals. Study summary: Three CD4 naive, three CD4 memory, two CD8 naive and one CD8 memory plate were used per donor.

Study results and limitations: Naive CD4 clonotypes overlapped across a few donors at approximately 5.5%.

The sample taken for sequencing was memory CD8+ T cells sorted from blood. The subset is: CD45RO+ cells pooled with CCR7-negative TemRA cells. The sequence was obtained from a man in his late teens or twenties in good health.

As DNA, the CDR3 is TGTGCCAGCAGCTTCGGAGATTCTTCCTCCTACGAGCAGTACTTC. It specifies CASSFGDSSSYEQYF. The V call is TRBV7-6, the J call TRBJ2-7; unclear D gene. V lost 3 bases to trimming and J lost 0 bases, with 12 bases between them. The CDR3 runs to 15 residues. Per germline, CDR1 SGHVS and CDR2 FNYEAQ.